The 28 T cell receptor beta chains below were found in one sample sequenced in a study of cytomegalovirus exposure and HLA in healthy donors. The PCR used 60 Vbeta and 13 Jbeta primers. Clones were sequenced by immunoSEQ multiplex PCR, and TCRdb holds only the in-frame ones, with some missing. This table holds fewer than 250,000 clones, roughly four fifths found once. Sequencing was performed on PBMCs. These receptors were collected from a woman aged 25 to 39 in good health and CMV-seropositive.

This chain connects TRBV5-1 to TRBJ1-2; 9 positions agree with TRBD1. Germline CDR1 is SGHRS and CDR2 is YFSETQ. This CDR3 region has 16 residues. V shed 3 bases, J shed 7 bases, and the junction held 13 bases outside the gene matches. CDR3: CASSSGTGTGFGGYTF. CDR3 coding DNA: TGCGCCAGCAGCTCCGGCACCGGGACAGGGTTTGGTGGCTACACCTTC.

The chain employs TRBV7-9 and TRBJ2-6; D might be TRBD2 (5 bases). The CDR3 spans 17 residues. CDR1 is SEHNR, CDR2 FQNEAQ, per germline (reference sequence). Trimming stripped 0 bases from V and 0 bases from J, with 9 bases between. The CDR3 DNA reads as TGTGCCAGCAGCTTAGCCGCGGGTACCTCTGGGGCCAACGTCCTGACTTTC. Translated: CASSLAAGTSGANVLTF.

The chain recombines TRBV27 with TRBJ1-3; D might be TRBD1 (6 bases). There are 15 residues in the CDR3. The germline V gene encodes CDR1 MNHEY and CDR2 SMNVEV (reference sequence). Trimming removed 6 bases from V and 0 bases from J, with 12 bases in between. The chain's CDR3 is CASSTGTSSGNTIYF. CDR3 DNA sequence: TGTGCCAGCAGCACCGGGACATCCTCTGGAAACACCATATATTTT.

Here the CDR3 reads CASSPFGVAGGEQYF. The CDR3 DNA reads TGTGCCAGCAGCCCATTCGGGGTAGCGGGAGGCGAGCAGTACTTC. The chain has TRBV5-6 and TRBJ2-7; 10 bases match TRBD2. The CDR3 is made up of 15 amino acids. V dropped 4 bases and J dropped 6; count of bases not matched to a gene: 10. Germline V gives CDR1 SGHDT, CDR2 YYEEEE.

V and J are TRBV11-2 and TRBJ2-7, with 9 positions matching TRBD1. The V segment lost 5 bases and the J segment 2 bases; nucleotides outside the gene matches: 7. CDR1 SGHAT and CDR2 FQNNGV come from the germline V gene. This CDR3 comprises 15 residues. The CDR3 bases are TGTGCCAGCAGCGCTACCGGGACAGGGACCTACGAGCAGTACTTC. It is translated as CASSATGTGTYEQYF.

This chain connects TRBV19 to TRBJ2-7, with D possibly matching TRBD2 (5 bases). Germline lookup yields CDR1 LNHDA and CDR2 SQIVND (reference sequence). Trimming stripped 0 bases from V and 9 bases from J, with 12 bases between. The CDR3 is 13 amino acids. Written as DNA, the CDR3 is TGTGCCAGTAGTATAGATGGGAGCAAATCGCAGTACTTC. Its translation is CASSIDGSKSQYF.

The chain combines TRBV7-2 with TRBJ2-3; the D is unclear. The germline gives CDR1 SGHTA, CDR2 FQGNSA. The V end lost 2 bases, the J end lost 2 bases, and 8 bases lay between the germline ends. The CDR3 is made up of 14 amino acids. CDR3 nucleotides: TGTGCCAGCAGCTTACCCCCACTCACAGATACGCAGTATTTT. Protein sequence: CASSLPPLTDTQYF.

This clone was observed once. The chain joins TRBV4-3 to TRBJ1-6; D remains unclear. The length of the CDR3 is 13 residues. Looked up from germline, CDR1 is LGHNA and CDR2 is YSLEER. Trimming removed 0 bases at V and 11 bases at J, with 8 bases between. The CDR3: CASSQEGSPPLHF. In DNA form, the CDR3 reads TGCGCCAGCAGCCAAGAGGGGAGCCCACCCCTCCACTTT.

The V and J genes are TRBV28 and TRBJ2-3; 8 nucleotides match TRBD2. The CDR3 contains 18 residues. Germline V gene sequence: CDR1 MDHEN, CDR2 SYDVKM. V was pared by 2 bases and J by 0 bases, with 10 bases of the junction left unmatched. CDR3 DNA sequence: TGTGCCAGCAGTTTAGGCCTAGCGGGCCTGACTAGCACAGATACGCAGTATTTT. Translating gives CASSLGLAGLTSTDTQYF.

The chain links TRBV5-1 to TRBJ2-7, with 9 bases matching TRBD2. CDR1 is SGHRS, CDR2 YFSETQ, per germline. CDR3 length equals 16 residues. J was trimmed by 1 base and V by 1 base; bases with no gene match: 6. The CDR3 is CASSLLAGSGSYEQYF. For the CDR3, the DNA is TGCGCCAGCAGCTTGCTAGCGGGATCGGGATCCTACGAGCAGTACTTC.

The gene calls are TRBV28 and TRBJ1-4, with TRBD1 identical over 7 bases. The V segment lost 3 bases and the J segment 3 bases; nucleotides outside the gene matches: 10. CDR1 is MDHEN and CDR2 is SYDVKM in the germline V gene. CDR3 length: 17 residues. CDR3 nucleotide sequence: TGTGCCAGCAGTTTCCTTCAAGGGGACAGCCCTAATGAAAAACTGTTTTTT. Encoded protein: CASSFLQGDSPNEKLFF.

This chain joins TRBV28 and TRBJ2-7; D is perhaps TRBD1 (6 bases). The CDR3 is 13 amino acids. Germline CDR1 reads MDHEN; CDR2 reads SYDVKM. The V end was cut by 6 bases, the J end by 5 bases, with 14 bases between. The CDR3 DNA follows: TGTGCCAGCAGCTTACAGGGAAGGGACGAGCAGTACTTC. Translating it yields CASSLQGRDEQYF.

The chain has TRBV28 and TRBJ1-5; 7 nucleotides agree with TRBD1. The CDR3 consists of 18 residues. Germline-derived CDR1 and CDR2 are MDHEN and SYDVKM. The J segment lost 0 bases and the V segment lost 5 bases, leaving 13 bases of the junction unmatched. In nucleotides, the CDR3 is TGTGCCAGCAGTAAGACCCGCGGGACAGCATATAGCAATCAGCCCCAGCATTTT. Amino acid sequence: CASSKTRGTAYSNQPQHF.

The chain links TRBV15 to TRBJ2-3, with 11 bases that match TRBD2. Germline assignment: CDR1 LNHNV and CDR2 YYDKDF (reference sequence). CDR3 length equals 18 residues. Trimming cost V 3 bases and J 4 bases; bases outside gene matches: 12. CDR3 loop: CATSRVLTSGRLSDTQYF. As DNA, the CDR3 is TGTGCCACCAGCAGGGTTCTTACTAGCGGGAGACTCTCAGATACGCAGTATTTT.

This chain connects TRBV6-4 to TRBJ2-1; the match to TRBD1 covers 8 bases. This CDR3 comprises 14 residues. The germline V gene has CDR1 MRHNA and CDR2 SNTAGT. The trim removed 6 bases at V and 1 base at J, leaving 2 bases unmatched. The CDR3, as DNA: TGTGCCAGCAGCCGACAGGGGTCCTACAATGAGCAGTTCTTC. Protein: CASSRQGSYNEQFF.

The chain employs TRBV13 and TRBJ2-3; D possibly corresponds to TRBD2 (6 bases). The CDR3 totals 16 residues. V lost 1 base to trimming and J lost 7 bases, with 18 bases between them. CDR1 is PRHDT, CDR2 FYEKMQ, per germline (reference sequence). DNA of the CDR3: TGTGCCAGCAGCTTAGAATGGTCGGGGGTGGGTCATACGCAGTATTTT. Translation: CASSLEWSGVGHTQYF.

This clone was counted between two and nine times. The chain has TRBV5-1 and TRBJ2-7; perhaps TRBD1 as D (6 bases). Germline CDR1 and CDR2: SGHRS and YFSETQ. V lost 3 bases and J 0 bases, leaving 16 bases between the germline ends. The CDR3 totals 16 residues. The CDR3 DNA sequence: TGCGCCAGCAGCTGGACAACAGGGCTAAGCTCCTACGAGCAGTACTTC. This gives the protein CASSWTTGLSSYEQYF.

V usage is TRBV28 and J usage is TRBJ1-1; 7 bases line up with TRBD1. This CDR3 spans 13 amino acids. V lost 6 bases to trimming and J lost 4 bases; unmatched junction nucleotides: 5. In germline, CDR1 is MDHEN, CDR2 SYDVKM. The DNA for the CDR3 is TGTGCCAGCAGAAGACAGGGCGGCACTGAAGCTTTCTTT. It yields the protein CASRRQGGTEAFF.

The V call is TRBV2, the J call TRBJ1-1; D not resolved. Germline-derived CDR1 and CDR2 are SNHLY and FYNNEI. Trimming left V 6 bases short and J 5 bases short, with 16 bases between. The length of the CDR3 is 14 residues. CDR3 in amino acids: CASSGNRAGTEAFF. The CDR3 DNA reads as TGTGCCAGCAGCGGGAACCGGGCCGGGACTGAAGCTTTCTTT.

The J gene is TRBJ2-1, the V gene TRBV4-2; tentatively, D is TRBD2 (7 bases). The CDR3 runs to 16 residues. With 0 bases removed from V and 4 bases from J, the gap between germline ends came to 13 bases. CDR1 and CDR2 (germline): LGHNA, YNFKEQ. The CDR3 protein is CASSQDQGGGYNEQFF. Here the CDR3 DNA reads TGTGCCAGCAGCCAAGATCAAGGGGGGGGATACAATGAGCAGTTCTTC.

The V call is TRBV9, the J call TRBJ1-2, with no clear D. Deletions cut 1 base from V and 2 bases from J, with 9 bases between. The CDR3 sequence is 14 residues long. CDR1 is SGDLS, CDR2 YYNGEE, per germline. In DNA, the CDR3 is TGTGCCAGCAGCGTAAACAACTACAACTATGGCTACACCTTC. It specifies CASSVNNYNYGYTF.

The chain carries TRBV7-2 and TRBJ2-7, with D tentatively TRBD2 (5 bases). The germline V gene encodes CDR1 SGHTA and CDR2 FQGNSA. V gave up 5 bases and J gave up 0 bases, with 14 bases separating them. The CDR3 has 15 residues. In nucleotides, the CDR3 is TGTGCCAGCAGCCTATCGCGGAGGCGCTCCTACGAGCAGTACTTC. Encoded protein: CASSLSRRRSYEQYF.

The chain has TRBV18 and TRBJ1-2; maybe TRBD1 (6 bases). Germline loops: CDR1 KGHSH, CDR2 LQKENI. The V end lost 3 bases, the J end lost 0 bases, and 23 bases lay between the germline ends. The CDR3 sequence is 19 residues long. The CDR3: CASSPLNPTGLGANYGYTF. The CDR3 nucleotides are TGTGCCAGCTCACCCTTAAACCCGACAGGACTAGGCGCTAACTATGGCTACACCTTC.

The chain employs TRBV7-9 and TRBJ1-1; the D gene is possibly TRBD1 (5 bases). CDR1 is SEHNR and CDR2 is FQNEAQ in the germline V gene (reference sequence). V lost 5 bases and J lost 10, with 17 bases in between. CDR3 size: 13 residues. CDR3 coding DNA: TGTGCCAGCAGCGTAAACCAGGGTCTCGGAGCTTTCTTT. Its translation is CASSVNQGLGAFF.

V and J are TRBV5-1 and TRBJ1-6, with TRBD1 as a possible D gene (6 bases). CDR1 is SGHRS, CDR2 YFSETQ, per germline. The CDR3 extends over 15 amino acids. V gave up 0 bases and J gave up 6 bases, with 10 bases separating them. The CDR3 DNA follows: TGCGCCAGCAGCTTGGAAGGGGGAAGTAATTCACCCCTCCACTTT. It is translated as CASSLEGGSNSPLHF. The full variable domain, rest sourced from reference TRBV5-1 and TRBJ1-6, is KAGVTQTPRYLIKTRGQQVTLSCSPISGHRSVSWYQQTPGQGLQFLFEYFSETQRNKGNFPGRFSGRQFSNSRSEMNVSTLELGDSALYLCASSLEGGSNSPLHFGNGTRLTVT.

In its sample, this clone was seen once. The chain joins TRBV30 to TRBJ1-6; the match to TRBD1 covers 7 bases. The CDR3 is 15 amino acids. CDR1 and CDR2 from the germline V gene are GTSNPN and SVGIG (reference sequence). The V gene end was trimmed by 4 bases and the J gene end by 8 bases; junction bases not matched to a gene: 11. CDR3 residues: CAWNPRQGWDSPLHF. CDR3 nucleotides: TGTGCCTGGAATCCTCGACAGGGCTGGGATTCACCCCTCCACTTT.

The chain carries TRBV27 and TRBJ2-7; D is ambiguous. V was shortened by 2 bases and J by 2 bases, with 10 bases between the two germline ends. CDR3 size: 14 residues. CDR1 is MNHEY, CDR2 SMNVEV, per germline (reference sequence). The CDR3 region has the DNA TGTGCCAGCAGTTTAAACCCCGCTACCTACGAGCAGTACTTC. It translates to CASSLNPATYEQYF.

The V gene is TRBV18, the J gene TRBJ1-1, with D perhaps matching TRBD1 (6 bases). Trimming stripped 5 bases from V and 4 bases from J, with 17 bases between. The CDR3 contains 15 residues. Germline loops: CDR1 KGHSH, CDR2 LQKENI. CDR3 DNA: TGTGCCAGCTCATTAACGTACAGGGACCGCACTGAAGCTTTCTTT. Protein sequence: CASSLTYRDRTEAFF. Full variable domain (outside the CDR3, taken from reference TRBV18 and TRBJ1-1): NAGVMQNPRHLVRRRGQEARLRCSPMKGHSHVYWYRQLPEEGLKFMVYLQKENIIDESGMPKERFSAEFPKEGPSILRIQQVVRGDSAAYFCASSLTYRDRTEAFFGQGTRLTVV.